These 14 T cell receptor beta chains came from one sample sequenced in a study of human T cells and chemical hapten exposure. From the RACE reads, TCRdb called clonotypes with MiXCR, one entry per CDR3 protein. The sample shows around 200,000 distinct CDR3 sequences, 20% to 25% of them seen only once. Time point given: patch test 3, about 24 weeks after DPC sensitization. As for treatment: therapeutic diphenylcyclopropenone sensitization with weekly scalp DPC. The source material was whole blood, sampled in connection with sensitization to the hapten diphenylcyclopropenone (DPC). These receptor sequences come from a woman in her 40s with alopecia areata. Some clones in this sample may be carry-over from other donors' samples.

The chain combines TRBV25-1 with TRBJ2-1; no firm D call. Germline V CDR1 and CDR2: MGHDK, SYGVNS. The CDR3 is 15 amino acids. The V and J ends lost 4 bases and 4 bases respectively, with 14 bases between them. CDR3 sequence: CASSGSTRRYNEQFF. CDR3 coding DNA: TGTGCCAGCAGTGGTTCCACCCGGCGATACAATGAGCAGTTCTTC.

This chain joins TRBV28 and TRBJ2-5; D might be TRBD2 (6 bases). Germline V gives CDR1 MDHEN, CDR2 SYDVKM. The CDR3 is 14 residues long. Deletions cut 3 bases from V and 2 bases from J, with 10 bases between. In DNA form, the CDR3 reads TGTGCCAGCAGTTTCCCCGGGAGACAAGAGACCCAGTACTTC. This codes for CASSFPGRQETQYF.

The chain has TRBV6-1 and TRBJ2-5; D possibly corresponds to TRBD2 (5 bases). The germline gives CDR1 MNHNS, CDR2 SASEGT. The CDR3 loop spans 12 amino acids. V gave up 4 bases and J gave up 5 bases, with 8 bases separating them. The CDR3 nucleotides are TGTGCCAGCAGTGTAAGGGAGGAGACCCAGTACTTC. Translation gives CASSVREETQYF.

This clonotype appeared a few times. J is TRBJ2-2 and V is TRBV29-1; D may be TRBD1 or TRBD2 (7 bases each). Germline V CDR1 and CDR2: SQVTM, ANQGSEA. This CDR3 contains 14 residues. Trimming cost V 5 bases and J 4 bases, with 14 bases left between them. The CDR3 sequence is CSVSQGGSTGELFF. The CDR3 DNA reads as TGCAGCGTTTCCCAGGGGGGGAGCACCGGGGAGCTGTTTTTT.

The V and J genes are TRBV7-2 and TRBJ1-1; D unclear. The CDR3 runs 13 residues. The V and J ends lost 1 base and 3 bases respectively, with 6 bases between them. Germline-derived CDR1 and CDR2 are SGHTA and FQGNSA. CDR3 DNA: TGTGCCAGCAGCTTAGTCATGGACACTGAAGCTTTCTTT. Protein sequence: CASSLVMDTEAFF.

The chain employs TRBV5-8 and TRBJ2-7; 10 nucleotides agree with TRBD2. Germline V lookup: CDR1 SGHTS, CDR2 YDEGEE. Trimming removed 4 bases from V and 5 bases from J; junction bases left unmatched: 6. The CDR3 extends over 14 amino acids. DNA of the CDR3: TGTGCCAGCAGCGGGGGACTAGCGAAGAACGAGCAGTACTTC. Translating gives CASSGGLAKNEQYF.

The chain links TRBV29-1 to TRBJ2-3, with D maybe TRBD2 (6 bases). Germline-derived CDR1 and CDR2 are SQVTM and ANQGSEA. Between the trimmed V and J ends, which lost 4 bases and 0 bases, there was a span of 14 bases. This CDR3 contains 15 residues. CDR3 DNA sequence: TGCAGCGTTGGGAGGGACTCCTCTAGCACAGATACGCAGTATTTT. This translates into CSVGRDSSSTDTQYF.

J is TRBJ2-7 and V is TRBV9; D might be TRBD2 (6 bases). Germline V gene data show CDR1 as SGDLS and CDR2 as YYNGEE. The germline V and J ends were trimmed by 3 bases and 2 bases, with 9 bases remaining between them. CDR3 size: 13 residues. CDR3 protein: CASSGLEAYEQYF. CDR3 nucleotides: TGTGCCAGCAGCGGACTAGAGGCCTACGAGCAGTACTTC.

This chain connects TRBV12-3 or TRBV12-4 to TRBJ2-4; 10 bases line up with TRBD2. Losses at the gene ends were 4 bases for V and 7 bases for J; bases not matched to a gene: 7. The CDR3 spans 15 residues. The CDR3 loop reads CASSSQGTSANIQYF. CDR3 coding DNA: TGTGCCAGCAGTTCCCAAGGGACTAGCGCGAACATTCAGTACTTC.

This clonotype was counted between two and nine times. The chain couples TRBV6-1 to TRBJ2-3, with a tentative D call TRBD2 (5 bases). Trimming stripped 3 bases from V and 6 bases from J, with 10 bases between. In germline, CDR1 is MNHNS, CDR2 SASEGT. This CDR3 spans 13 amino acids. The CDR3 sequence: CASSETRGDTQYF. The CDR3 coding sequence is TGTGCCAGCAGTGAGACACGAGGGGATACGCAGTATTTT.

This clonotype showed up just a few times. The gene calls are TRBV20-1 and TRBJ1-1; no firm D call. The CDR3 covers 14 residues. Trimming pared 2 bases from V and 10 bases from J, leaving 20 bases between. Germline V lookup: CDR1 DFQATT, CDR2 SNEGSKA (reference sequence). CDR3 in DNA: TGCAGTGCTAGAAGTAGTTCGATACATACGGGAGCTTTCTTT. Its translation is CSARSSSIHTGAFF.

V and J are TRBV29-1 and TRBJ1-2, with TRBD1 identical over 10 bases. The V gene end was trimmed by 3 bases and the J gene end by 4 bases; junction bases not matched to a gene: 5. Germline V gene lookup returns CDR1 SQVTM and CDR2 ANQGSEA. CDR3 size: 14 residues. This CDR3 is CSVEAGTGAYGYTF. The CDR3, as DNA: TGCAGCGTTGAGGCCGGGACAGGGGCCTATGGCTACACCTTC.

This clonotype was seen a few times. The chain combines TRBV20-1 with TRBJ1-5; D is uncertain. Between the trimmed V and J ends, which lost 3 bases and 4 bases, there was a span of 13 bases. This CDR3 comprises 14 residues. Germline V CDR1 and CDR2: DFQATT, SNEGSKA (reference sequence). CDR3 sequence reads: CSARPGGWNQPQHF. The CDR3 DNA sequence: TGCAGTGCTAGGCCGGGTGGGTGGAATCAGCCCCAGCATTTT.

This clonotype occurred many times. The germline gene is not matched at one end of the junction; a read error may be the cause. The V call is TRBV7-7, the J call TRBJ2-5; unclear D gene. The germline CDR1 and CDR2 sequences are SSHAT and FNYEAQ (reference sequence). This CDR3 region has 15 residues. CDR3 sequence (DNA): TGTGCTAGCAGCTTAGTCGGTCAGGCCGGAGAGACCCAGTACTTC. This gives the protein CASSLVGQAGETQYF.